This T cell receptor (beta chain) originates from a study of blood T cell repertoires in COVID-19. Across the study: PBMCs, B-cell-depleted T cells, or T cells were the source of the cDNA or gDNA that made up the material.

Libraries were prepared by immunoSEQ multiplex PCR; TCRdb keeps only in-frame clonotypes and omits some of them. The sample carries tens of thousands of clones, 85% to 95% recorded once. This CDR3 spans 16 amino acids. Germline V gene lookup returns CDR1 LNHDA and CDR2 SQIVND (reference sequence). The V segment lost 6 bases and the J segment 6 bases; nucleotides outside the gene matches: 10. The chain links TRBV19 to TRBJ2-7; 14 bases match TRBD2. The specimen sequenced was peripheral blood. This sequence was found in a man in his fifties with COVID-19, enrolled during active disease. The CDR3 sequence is CASRGTSGRFRGEQYF. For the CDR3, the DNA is TGTGCCAGTAGGGGGACTAGCGGGAGATTTCGGGGCGAGCAGTACTTC.